Sequencing of this T cell receptor (beta chain) was carried out in a study of cytomegalovirus exposure and HLA in healthy donors. Primers included in the PCR were 60 Vbeta and 13 Jbeta primers. The table came from immunoSEQ multiplex PCR; TCRdb's copy has only in-frame clones and leaves some out. This specimen shows 150,000 or so clones; the ten leading clones hold 1.5% to 2%. The receptor's source is a woman between 50 and 59 years old in good health and CMV-seronegative. The sequencing sample was made of PBMCs.

For the CDR3, the DNA is TGTGCCAGCAGTCCGGGAGGTATACTCGAGCAGTACTTC. This translates into CASSPGGILEQYF. V usage is TRBV6-5 and J usage is TRBJ2-7; TRBD2 matches at 7 bases. This CDR3 is 13 amino acids long. In germline, CDR1 is MNHEY, CDR2 SVGAGI. After removal of 5 bases from V and 6 bases from J, the junction contained 7 bases not matched to a gene.